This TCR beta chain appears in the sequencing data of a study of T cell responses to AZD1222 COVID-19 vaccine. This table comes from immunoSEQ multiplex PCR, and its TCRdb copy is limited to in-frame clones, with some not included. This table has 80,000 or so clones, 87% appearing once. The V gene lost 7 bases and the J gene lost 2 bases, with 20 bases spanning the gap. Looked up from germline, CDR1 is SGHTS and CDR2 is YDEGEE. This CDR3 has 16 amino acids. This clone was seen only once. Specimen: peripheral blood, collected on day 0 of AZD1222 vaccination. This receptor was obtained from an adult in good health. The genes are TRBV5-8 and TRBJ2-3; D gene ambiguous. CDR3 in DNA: TGTGCCAGCTCCCCGCCCGGGCCCAGACCCACAGATACGCAGTATTTT. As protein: CASSPPGPRPTDTQYF.